The 17 T cell receptor beta chains reported below all come from one sample, sequenced in a study of blood T cell repertoires in COVID-19. Sequencing used immunoSEQ multiplex PCR; TCRdb keeps in-frame clones, though not all of them. The repertoire includes just over 650,000 clones, 90% of them detected once, and approximately 0.25% sits in the top ten. Sequencing was done on a sample of peripheral blood. These receptors were taken from a woman between 18 and 29 years old with acute or convalescent COVID-19.

V gene TRBV18 combines with J gene TRBJ2-7, with D perhaps TRBD1 (6 bases). The CDR3 length is 14 residues. Per germline, CDR1 KGHSH and CDR2 LQKENI. Trimming removed 3 bases at V and 2 bases at J, with 11 bases between. CDR3 amino acids: CASSPGQSAYEQYF. The CDR3 DNA reads as TGTGCCAGCTCACCCGGACAGTCCGCCTACGAGCAGTACTTC. The full variable domain, completed using reference TRBV18 and TRBJ2-7, is NAGVMQNPRHLVRRRGQEARLRCSPMKGHSHVYWYRQLPEEGLKFMVYLQKENIIDESGMPKERFSAEFPKEGPSILRIQQVVRGDSAAYFCASSPGQSAYEQYFGPGTRLTVT.

The CDR3 loop is CASSPSGGHEQYF. The CDR3 coding sequence is TGTGCCAGCAGCCCCTCGGGGGGCCACGAGCAGTACTTC. The chain employs TRBV3-1 (or the pseudogene TRBV3-2) and TRBJ2-7, with D maybe TRBD2 (7 bases). The CDR3 runs 13 residues. V lost 4 bases and J lost 5, with 12 bases in between. Germline V gives CDR1 LGHDT, CDR2 YNNKEL (reference sequence).

The chain joins TRBV29-1 to TRBJ1-1; D is unclear. Germline V CDR1 and CDR2: SQVTM, ANQGSEA. With 4 bases removed from V and 4 bases from J, the gap between germline ends came to 19 bases. There are 15 residues in the CDR3. The CDR3: CSVVGTPSSSTEAFF. CDR3 nucleotide sequence: TGCAGCGTTGTTGGTACTCCTTCTTCGAGCACTGAAGCTTTCTTT. Full variable domain (outside the CDR3, taken from reference TRBV29-1 and TRBJ1-1): SAVISQKPSRDICQRGTSLTIQCQVDSQVTMMFWYRQQPGQSLTLIATANQGSEATYESGFVIDKFPISRPNLTFSTLTVSNMSPEDSSIYLCSVVGTPSSSTEAFFGQGTRLTVV.

The chain combines TRBV5-6 with TRBJ2-1; TRBD2 matches at 7 bases. CDR1 SGHDT and CDR2 YYEEEE come from the germline V gene. The CDR3 covers 13 residues. V dropped 0 bases and J dropped 9; count of bases not matched to a gene: 3. CDR3 protein: CASSLGSSGEQFF. The DNA of the CDR3 is TGTGCCAGCAGCTTGGGATCTAGCGGTGAGCAGTTCTTC.

V is TRBV15 and J is TRBJ1-2; a possible D gene is TRBD1 (5 bases). Germline lookup yields CDR1 LNHNV and CDR2 YYDKDF (reference sequence). The CDR3 spans 17 residues. Trimming left V 0 bases short and J 7 bases short, with 21 bases between. CDR3 loop: CATSREKGTSRPGGYTF. DNA of the CDR3: TGTGCCACCAGCAGAGAAAAGGGGACTTCCCGACCCGGTGGCTACACCTTC.

This chain uses TRBV18 with TRBJ1-1, with a tentative D call TRBD1 (5 bases). The length of the CDR3 is 15 residues. The ends were cut back, 2 bases at V and 0 bases at J, with 10 bases in the middle. The V gene's germline CDR1 is KGHSH and CDR2 LQKENI. The CDR3 nucleotides read TGTGCCAGCTCACCATGGGGCAGCTTGAACACTGAAGCTTTCTTT. Translation: CASSPWGSLNTEAFF. The whole variable domain, remainder taken from reference TRBV18 and TRBJ1-1, is NAGVMQNPRHLVRRRGQEARLRCSPMKGHSHVYWYRQLPEEGLKFMVYLQKENIIDESGMPKERFSAEFPKEGPSILRIQQVVRGDSAAYFCASSPWGSLNTEAFFGQGTRLTVV.

This rearrangement joins TRBV29-1 to TRBJ1-3, with D uncertain. The germline CDR1 and CDR2 sequences are SQVTM and ANQGSEA. Trimming left V 4 bases short and J 1 base short, with 11 bases between. The CDR3 consists of 14 residues. In DNA, the CDR3 is TGCAGCGTTGGCTTAAAACAATCTGGAAACACCATATATTTT. This codes for CSVGLKQSGNTIYF.

V and J are TRBV6-5 and TRBJ1-1, with D perhaps matching TRBD1 (5 bases). The V gene lost 8 bases and the J gene lost 5 bases, with 12 bases spanning the gap. The CDR3 sequence is 12 residues long. CDR1 MNHEY and CDR2 SVGAGI come from the germline V gene. The CDR3 spells CASSGGVTEAFF. The CDR3 coding sequence is TGTGCCAGCTCGGGGGGGGTAACTGAAGCTTTCTTT.

J is TRBJ1-3 and V is TRBV4-1, with D possibly matching TRBD1 (5 bases). Germline values: CDR1 MGHRA, CDR2 YSYEKL. V gave up 8 bases and J gave up 3 bases, with 11 bases separating them. The CDR3 covers 13 residues. The CDR3 protein is CASVGRGGNTIYF. In DNA form, the CDR3 reads TGCGCCAGCGTCGGTAGGGGTGGAAACACCATATATTTT.

This clone was recorded a few times. V usage is TRBV19 and J usage is TRBJ1-2; D might be TRBD1 (5 bases). V lost 4 bases and J 2 bases, leaving 20 bases between the germline ends. The germline V gene has CDR1 LNHDA and CDR2 SQIVND (reference sequence). The CDR3 length is 17 residues. The CDR3 sequence is CASSKGIGAGKNYGYTF. The CDR3 nucleotides read TGTGCCAGTAGTAAAGGGATTGGGGCGGGAAAAAACTATGGCTACACCTTC.

V gene TRBV3-1 (or the pseudogene TRBV3-2) combines with J gene TRBJ1-2, with D possibly being TRBD1 (5 bases). The V and J ends lost 2 bases and 7 bases respectively, with 8 bases between them. The CDR3 has 12 amino acids. The germline gives CDR1 LGHDT, CDR2 YNNKEL (reference sequence). CDR3 sequence reads: CASSQTTAGYTF. CDR3 DNA sequence: TGTGCCAGCAGCCAAACGACAGCTGGCTACACCTTC.

This clone appeared a single time. The rearrangement joins TRBV7-2 to TRBJ1-2, with a weak D call TRBD1 (5 bases). The CDR3 runs to 13 residues. Trimming removed 4 bases at V and 3 bases at J, with 9 bases between. Germline V gene data show CDR1 as SGHTA and CDR2 as FQGNSA. CDR3 in DNA: TGTGCCAGCAGCTCCCTGACAGACTATGGCTACACCTTC. It encodes CASSSLTDYGYTF.

About this clone itself: Other DNA sequences in this sample translate to the same CDR3. The chain recombines TRBV7-9 with TRBJ1-1, with 7 bases matching TRBD1. The CDR3 is made up of 14 amino acids. Trimming at V came to 1 base and at J to 2 bases, leaving 1 base not matched to a gene. The V gene's germline CDR1 is SEHNR and CDR2 FQNEAQ (reference sequence). CDR3 DNA sequence: TGTGCCAGCAGCTTAGGGACAGGTAACACTGAAGCTTTCTTT. Translated, it gives CASSLGTGNTEAFF.

The gene calls are TRBV3-1 (or the pseudogene TRBV3-2) and TRBJ2-5; 11 nucleotides agree with TRBD2. This CDR3 comprises 18 residues. Germline V lookup: CDR1 LGHDT, CDR2 YNNKEL (reference sequence). V gave up 3 bases and J gave up 1 base; unmatched junction bases: 10. The CDR3 bases are TGTGCCAGCAGCCAGGTTCTAGCGGGGGGTGGTGGCCAAGAGACCCAGTACTTC. The encoded protein is CASSQVLAGGGGQETQYF.

This chain uses TRBV6-2 or TRBV6-3 with TRBJ2-2; TRBD1 is a possible D gene (6 bases). V was clipped by 0 bases and J by 4 bases, with 12 bases between them. CDR3 length: 16 residues. Germline loops: CDR1 MNHEY, CDR2 SVGEGT. The CDR3 nucleotides are TGTGCCAGCAGTTACTCAACAGGGTTTGCCACCGGGGAGCTGTTTTTT. It encodes CASSYSTGFATGELFF.

Only a few counts were recorded for this clone. The chain combines TRBV7-2 with TRBJ1-1, with TRBD1 as a possible D gene (6 bases). Trimming removed 5 bases at V and 4 bases at J, with 14 bases between. The germline V gene has CDR1 SGHTA and CDR2 FQGNSA. CDR3 length equals 14 residues. The CDR3 sequence: CASSLRGRGTEAFF. The CDR3 nucleotides read TGTGCCAGCAGCCTCAGGGGCAGAGGCACTGAAGCTTTCTTT.

This clone was observed once. This chain connects TRBV18 to TRBJ2-5; a weak D match, TRBD2 (7 bases). Germline V lookup: CDR1 KGHSH, CDR2 LQKENI. V lost 6 bases and J 2 bases, leaving 13 bases between the germline ends. The CDR3 consists of 14 residues. The CDR3 DNA reads TGTGCCAGCTCCCCGCGGGGGCAGCAAGAGACCCAGTACTTC. It is translated as CASSPRGQQETQYF.